A selection of T cell receptor beta chains follows, all from one sample in a study of long-term antiretroviral therapy in people with HIV. The data were produced by immunoSEQ multiplex PCR, yet TCRdb's version contains in-frame clones alone and is incomplete. Altogether 40,000 or so clones are present, 80% to 85% being singletons, with the ten largest covering about 5.9%. Sequencing was performed on unsorted PBMCs, taken 1 year after starting antiretroviral therapy. The receptor source for this set is a young man with HIV. Both conserved end residues are part of each CDR3. A D gene is named only where the DNA matches it firmly. Not every row has a clone size; where given, it reads once, few, many or a size class.

d_call,j_call,v_call,clone_size,cdr3_nt,cdr3_aa
TRBD1,TRBJ1-6,TRBV18,few,TGTGCCAGCTCACCGGGGACAGGGCGGTTGTCTAATTCACCCCTCCACTTT,CASSPGTGRLSNSPLHF
-,TRBJ1-2,TRBV19,-,TGTGCCAGTAGTATCTCAGGGACTAGAGGCTACACCTTC,CASSISGTRGYTF
-,TRBJ2-7,TRBV7-9,-,TGTGCCAGCAGCTATAAAGTCGACGAGCAGTACTTC,CASSYKVDEQYF
-,TRBJ1-5,TRBV7-2,-,TGTGCCAGCAGCTTAGGGTGGAATCAGCCCCAGCATTTT,CASSLGWNQPQHF
-,TRBJ2-5,TRBV4-1,-,TGCGCCAGCAGCCATCCCCCCCAGGGGCCGGATGAGACCCAGTACTTC,CASSHPPQGPDETQYF
TRBD2,TRBJ2-4,TRBV5-6,-,TGTGCCAGCAGCTCGACCGGAGGCGGGCCCGGGACTAGCGGTTACATTCAGTACTTC,CASSSTGGGPGTSGYIQYF
-,TRBJ2-7,TRBV18,-,TGTGCCAGCTCACCGGCGGCAACCTACGAGCAGTACTTC,CASSPAATYEQYF
TRBD1,TRBJ2-7,TRBV27,few,TGTGCCAGCAGAACAGGGGCTTCTAGCTCCTACGAGCAGTACTTC,CASRTGASSSYEQYF
TRBD1,TRBJ2-4,TRBV19,once,TGTGCCAGTAGCAGGACAGGGGCCAAAAACATTCAGTACTTC,CASSRTGAKNIQYF
TRBD2,TRBJ2-2,TRBV4-3,-,TGCGCCAGCAGCTGGGGGGGAAGGGGCACCGGGGAGCTGTTTTTT,CASSWGGRGTGELFF
TRBD2,TRBJ2-1,TRBV28,once,TGTGCCAGCAGCCCGGGACTAGCGGGAGGCCAGCAGTTCTTC,CASSPGLAGGQQFF
-,TRBJ2-7,TRBV7-9,few,TGTGCCAGCAGCTCCCCCACTTTATACGAGCAGTACTTC,CASSSPTLYEQYF
TRBD1,TRBJ2-1,TRBV5-6,-,TGTGCCAGCAGCCCGGACAGGGGCGGCTACAATGAGCAGTTCTTC,CASSPDRGGYNEQFF
-,TRBJ1-2,TRBV6-1,-,TGTGCCAGCAGTGTGAACAGTAACTATGGCTACACCTTC,CASSVNSNYGYTF
-,TRBJ2-1,TRBV4-1,-,TGCGCCAGCAGCCTTCTAGAAGACAATGAGCAGTTCTTC,CASSLLEDNEQFF
-,TRBJ1-5,TRBV27,-,TGTGCCAGCAGTTCCGTTTGGGGGGACCCTTGGACCTATAGCAATCAGCCCCAGCATTTT,CASSSVWGDPWTYSNQPQHF
TRBD1,TRBJ2-3,TRBV12-5,-,TGTGCTAGTGGTCCCCCCGGGACAGGGGAAGCAGATACGCAGTATTTT,CASGPPGTGEADTQYF
-,TRBJ1-1,TRBV12-5,once,TGTGCTAGTGGCCTCCATTTAGACTACACTGAAGCTTTCTTT,CASGLHLDYTEAFF
TRBD1,TRBJ2-4,TRBV15,-,TGTGCCACCAGCAAGGGACAGGGGGCGGACATTCAGTACTTC,CATSKGQGADIQYF
TRBD2,TRBJ2-3,TRBV10-2,-,TGCGCCAGCGCTAGCGGGAAATATGATACGCAGTATTTT,CASASGKYDTQYF
TRBD1,TRBJ1-1,TRBV9,-,TGTGCCAGCAGCGACGCCGCGGACAGGGGGAACACTGAAGCTTTCTTT,CASSDAADRGNTEAFF
TRBD2,TRBJ2-2,TRBV19,-,TGTGCCAGTAGGCGGCGGGAGGGTGGCACCGGGGAGCTGTTTTTT,CASRRREGGTGELFF
-,TRBJ2-1,TRBV4-1,-,TGCGCCAGCAGCCAAGCTTTAGTTAGCTCCTACAATGAGCAGTTCTTC,CASSQALVSSYNEQFF
TRBD1,TRBJ1-2,TRBV5-4,few,TGTGCCAGCAGATCCCGGGACAGGGTCTATGGCTACACCTTC,CASRSRDRVYGYTF
-,TRBJ1-1,TRBV6-5,-,TGTGCCAGCAGTTACGCTTCGTTGGGGGGCACTGAAGCTTTCTTT,CASSYASLGGTEAFF
TRBD2,TRBJ2-1,TRBV4-1,-,TGCGCCAGCAGCCAAGGGACTAGCGGGGGGGACCCTGATTACAATGAGCAGTTCTTC,CASSQGTSGGDPDYNEQFF
-,TRBJ2-7,TRBV28,-,TGTGCCAGCGGGCCCTCCTTCGGGGAGCAGTACTTC,CASGPSFGEQYF
TRBD1,TRBJ1-1,TRBV10-1,-,TGCGCCAGCAGTGACCGGGACAGGAGAACAGCTTTCTTT,CASSDRDRRTAFF
-,TRBJ1-3,TRBV28,-,TGTGCCAGCAGCCCTCCTGGGGGCTCTGGAAACACCATATATTTT,CASSPPGGSGNTIYF
-,TRBJ2-5,TRBV6-5,-,TGTGCCAGCAGTTACCGAGGAACGGAGACCCAGTACTTC,CASSYRGTETQYF
-,TRBJ1-5,TRBV7-9,-,TGTGCCAGCAGCTTAGAGTTACAGCCCCAGCATTTT,CASSLELQPQHF
-,TRBJ1-2,TRBV6-5,once,TGTGCCAGCAGTCACGGACAGAACCGCTATGGCTACACCTTC,CASSHGQNRYGYTF
-,TRBJ2-1,TRBV28,-,TGTGCCAGCAGTTCCCAGACGGAGAGCTCCTACAATGAGCAGTTCTTC,CASSSQTESSYNEQFF
TRBD1,TRBJ2-7,TRBV7-2,-,TGTGCCAGCAGCTTAGGTCCCGGGACAGGGTACGAGCAGTACTTC,CASSLGPGTGYEQYF
TRBD2,TRBJ2-1,TRBV18,-,TGTGCCAGCCGAGGGGCGGGGGGACACAATGAGCAGTTCTTC,CASRGAGGHNEQFF
-,TRBJ1-2,TRBV6-6,-,TGTGCCAGCAGTTCCTCGGGAGGAGCTAACTATGGCTACACCTTC,CASSSSGGANYGYTF
TRBD1,TRBJ2-7,TRBV28,-,TGTGCCAGCAGTTTTGGGGGGACAGGGGCGGGGGAGCAGTACTTC,CASSFGGTGAGEQYF
-,TRBJ1-4,TRBV5-6,-,TGTGCCAGCAGCTTGGCAGCGGGACGAAGGAAACTGTTTTTT,CASSLAAGRRKLFF
-,TRBJ1-5,TRBV28,-,TGTGCCAGCAGTTTAGGCCAGCCCCAGCATTTT,CASSLGQPQHF
TRBD1,TRBJ2-7,TRBV5-1,-,TGCGCCAGCAGCCTAAATCGACAGGGGGTGTACGAGCAGTACTTC,CASSLNRQGVYEQYF
-,TRBJ2-1,TRBV19,-,TGTGCCAGTAGATCGGGGGGCGACTCCTACAATGAGCAGTTCTTC,CASRSGGDSYNEQFF
-,TRBJ1-5,TRBV7-6,-,TGTGCCAGCAGCTTGATGGCACGAAATAGCAATCAGCCCCAGCATTTT,CASSLMARNSNQPQHF
TRBD2,TRBJ2-1,TRBV19,-,TGTGCCAGTAGGAAAGAGGGCCCTAGCGGGTCCCGTGCGGGTTACAATGAGCAGTTCTTC,CASRKEGPSGSRAGYNEQFF
-,TRBJ1-4,TRBV5-6,-,TGTGCCAGCAGTCCCGGGACTTATGAAAAACTGTTTTTT,CASSPGTYEKLFF
TRBD2,TRBJ2-1,TRBV7-3,few,TGTGCCAGCAGCTTAACGAGCGGGAGCAATGAGCAGTTCTTC,CASSLTSGSNEQFF
-,TRBJ2-2,TRBV9,-,TGTGCCAGCAGCGTAGTTGATAGCACCGGGGAGCTGTTTTTT,CASSVVDSTGELFF
-,TRBJ2-1,TRBV5-8,-,TGTGCCAGCAGCCGTAGCCGGGGTGGGAATGAGCAGTTCTTC,CASSRSRGGNEQFF
-,TRBJ1-5,TRBV27,few,TGTGCCAGCAGCCTGGGGCACAGCAATCAGCCCCAGCATTTT,CASSLGHSNQPQHF
TRBD1,TRBJ2-1,TRBV19,-,TGTGCCAGTAGTACCAGGGACAGGGGTTACCACAATGAGCAGTTCTTC,CASSTRDRGYHNEQFF
-,TRBJ1-1,TRBV20-1,-,TGCAGTGCTAGAGTTCCCCCTGAAGCTTTCTTT,CSARVPPEAFF
TRBD1,TRBJ2-6,TRBV27,-,TGTGCCAGGGGGGACAGGGGGCCCGGGGCCAACGTCCTGACTTTC,CARGDRGPGANVLTF
-,TRBJ1-1,TRBV10-1,-,TGCGCCAGCAGTGAGTCGACAGCTTTGAACACTGAAGCTTTCTTT,CASSESTALNTEAFF
TRBD2,TRBJ2-1,TRBV5-8,-,TGTGCCAGCAGCCCCACTCACTTGACTAGCGGGACCTACAATGAGCAGTTCTTC,CASSPTHLTSGTYNEQFF
-,TRBJ2-7,TRBV11-2,-,TGTGCCAGCAGCTTAGTTATAGGCAGTTTCTCCTACGAGCAGTACTTC,CASSLVIGSFSYEQYF